This is a list of T cell receptor beta chains from one sample in a study of read filtering for tumor transcriptome and immune sequencing. Each CDR3 protein is one row after TCRdb ran MiXCR on the reads. This table has approximately 20,000 distinct CDR3 sequences, approximately 20% appearing once. The source material was a population of CD138-negative cells sorted from bone marrow. The receptors here all came from a donor aged 40 or older with multiple myeloma. Both conserved end residues are part of each CDR3. The order of the fields is clone size, CDR3 length, V gene, D gene, J gene, CDR3 DNA, CDR3 protein. A D gene is named only where the DNA matches it firmly. Only part of the rows carry a size: once, few, many, or a class if the clone is expanded.

many	15	TRBV28	.	TRBJ2-1	TGTGCCAGCCGCTGGGGGGATTCGTCCTACAATGAGCAGTTCTTC	CASRWGDSSYNEQFF
medium-sized	15	TRBV9	TRBD1	TRBJ2-3	TGTGCCAGCAGCGTGACAGGGGATTACACGGATACGCAGTATTTT	CASSVTGDYTDTQYF
.	20	TRBV6-2/TRBV6-3	TRBD1	TRBJ2-3	TGTGCCAGCAGTTACTGGCGCCTCGCCGGAGGACCCAGGGGGACAGATACGCAGTATTTT	CASSYWRLAGGPRGTDTQYF
many	14	TRBV7-9	.	TRBJ1-1	TGTGCCAGCATCCCCTATGGGGGGGACACTGAAGCTTTCTTT	CASIPYGGDTEAFF
.	14	TRBV28	.	TRBJ1-4	TGTGCCAGCAGGTACGGAGGGACCGAAGGAAAACTGTTTTTT	CASRYGGTEGKLFF
medium-sized	14	TRBV7-3	.	TRBJ2-4	TGTGCCAGCAGCCAAACAGGGACCAAAAACATTCAGTACTTC	CASSQTGTKNIQYF
many	13	TRBV6-1	TRBD2	TRBJ2-1	TGTGCCACAGGACTAGCAGGATACAATGAGCAGTTCTTC	CATGLAGYNEQFF
many	14	TRBV28	.	TRBJ1-5	TGTGCCAGCAGTTTAGACGGGGGAGCACAGCCCCAGCATTTT	CASSLDGGAQPQHF
.	11	TRBV20-1	.	TRBJ2-7	TGCAGTGCTAGAATAGCGGACGAGCAGTACTTC	CSARIADEQYF
.	17	TRBV11-2	TRBD1	TRBJ1-3	TGTGCCAGCAGCTCCCGGTGGGACAGGGACTCTGGAAACACCATATATTTT	CASSSRWDRDSGNTIYF
large	12	TRBV9	TRBD2	TRBJ2-1	TGTGCCAGCGGTAAAGCGGGAGTAGAGCAGTTCTTC	CASGKAGVEQFF